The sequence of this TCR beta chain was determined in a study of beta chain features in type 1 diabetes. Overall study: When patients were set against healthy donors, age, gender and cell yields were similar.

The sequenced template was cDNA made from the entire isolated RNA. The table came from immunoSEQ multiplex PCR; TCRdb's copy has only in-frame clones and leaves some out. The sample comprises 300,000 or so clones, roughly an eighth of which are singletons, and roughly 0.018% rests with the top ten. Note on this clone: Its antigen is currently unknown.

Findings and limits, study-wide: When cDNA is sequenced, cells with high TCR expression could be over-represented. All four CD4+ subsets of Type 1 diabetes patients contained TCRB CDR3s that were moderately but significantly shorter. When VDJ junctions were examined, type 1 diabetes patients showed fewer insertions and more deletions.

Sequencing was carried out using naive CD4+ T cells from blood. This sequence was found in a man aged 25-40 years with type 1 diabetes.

The CDR3 spells CASSTVAARGYNEQFF. The CDR3 DNA is TGCGCCAGCAGCACCGTCGCGGCCAGGGGATACAATGAGCAGTTCTTC. The gene calls are TRBV4-1 and TRBJ2-1, with D possibly TRBD1 on 6 matching bases. This CDR3 is 16 amino acids long. The V and J ends lost 5 bases and 4 bases respectively, with 18 bases between them. Germline lookup yields CDR1 MGHRA and CDR2 YSYEKL.